This is a list of T cell receptor beta chains from one sample in a study of shared clonotypes between healthy human individuals. This table comes from immunoSEQ multiplex PCR, and its TCRdb copy is limited to in-frame clones, with some not included. The data hold some 2.3 million clones, with 80% to 95% observed a single time. The sequencing sample was made of naive CD4+ T cells from PBMCs. The receptors here all came from a man between 18 and 35 years old in good health. Some clones in this sample may be carry-over from other donors' samples. Both conserved end residues are part of each CDR3. D genes are given only for firm matches. Rows give clone size only sometimes, using once, few, many, or a class for an expanded clone.

J gene: TRBJ1-1
clone size: few
D gene: NA
V gene: TRBV27
CDR3 DNA: TGTGCCAGCACCCGGAGGGAGGGGAACACTGAAGCTTTCTTT
CDR3 protein: CASTRREGNTEAFF

J gene: TRBJ1-1
clone size: few
D gene: TRBD1
V gene: TRBV5-6
CDR3 DNA: TGTGCCAGCAGCCCCTTGGACAGGGGGAACACTGAAGCTTTCTTT
CDR3 protein: CASSPLDRGNTEAFF

J gene: TRBJ1-2
clone size: NA
D gene: NA
V gene: TRBV11-1
CDR3 DNA: TGTGCCAGCAGCCCAGACAGGATACCTAACTATGGCTACACCTTC
CDR3 protein: CASSPDRIPNYGYTF

J gene: TRBJ1-6
clone size: NA
D gene: NA
V gene: TRBV18
CDR3 DNA: TGTGCCAGCTCACCACTCGGTTCGGGGTTAAATAATTCACCCCTCCACTTT
CDR3 protein: CASSPLGSGLNNSPLHF

J gene: TRBJ1-1
clone size: NA
D gene: TRBD1
V gene: TRBV2
CDR3 DNA: TGTGCCAGCAGTTCTAACAGGGGGCCTACTGAAGCTTTCTTT
CDR3 protein: CASSSNRGPTEAFF

J gene: TRBJ2-7
clone size: NA
D gene: NA
V gene: TRBV7-3
CDR3 DNA: TGTGCCAGCAGCCCCCGCGGGTCAACCTACGAGCAGTACTTC
CDR3 protein: CASSPRGSTYEQYF

J gene: TRBJ2-2
clone size: NA
D gene: NA
V gene: TRBV28
CDR3 DNA: TGTGCCAGCCGGACCACTACCAGCGGGGAGCTGTTTTTT
CDR3 protein: CASRTTTSGELFF

J gene: TRBJ2-3
clone size: NA
D gene: NA
V gene: TRBV7-2
CDR3 DNA: TGTGCCAGCAGCTTAGTGGGGGGAGCAGATACGCAGTATTTT
CDR3 protein: CASSLVGGADTQYF

J gene: TRBJ1-1
clone size: NA
D gene: NA
V gene: TRBV4-3
CDR3 DNA: TGCGCCAGCAGCCAAGATGAATGGGGGGGTCGGAACACTGAAGCTTTCTTT
CDR3 protein: CASSQDEWGGRNTEAFF

J gene: TRBJ2-5
clone size: NA
D gene: TRBD2
V gene: TRBV5-4
CDR3 DNA: TGTGCCAGCAGCTTAGTTTTATCGGGAGGTGAAGAGACCCAGTACTTC
CDR3 protein: CASSLVLSGGEETQYF

J gene: TRBJ2-7
clone size: NA
D gene: TRBD1
V gene: TRBV5-1
CDR3 DNA: TGCGCCAGTAGACTGACAGGGACCCCCTACGAGCAGTACTTC
CDR3 protein: CASRLTGTPYEQYF

J gene: TRBJ1-2
clone size: NA
D gene: NA
V gene: TRBV28
CDR3 DNA: TGTGCCAGCAGTCTAGGGGTTGGCGGCTACACCTTC
CDR3 protein: CASSLGVGGYTF

J gene: TRBJ2-1
clone size: NA
D gene: TRBD2
V gene: TRBV18
CDR3 DNA: TGTGCCAGCTCACCACCAGGGACTAGCGGGATCAATGAGCAGTTCTTC
CDR3 protein: CASSPPGTSGINEQFF

J gene: TRBJ2-3
clone size: NA
D gene: NA
V gene: TRBV19
CDR3 DNA: TGTGCCAGCAGTGCTAGCACAGATACGCAGTATTTT
CDR3 protein: CASSASTDTQYF

J gene: TRBJ2-3
clone size: NA
D gene: TRBD2
V gene: TRBV4-3
CDR3 DNA: TGCGCCAGCAGCTCTCCCCCTGGGCTAGCGGGAACAGATACGCAGTATTTT
CDR3 protein: CASSSPPGLAGTDTQYF

J gene: TRBJ2-2
clone size: NA
D gene: NA
V gene: TRBV5-1
CDR3 DNA: TGCGCCAGCAGCTTATTTTCAGGTTGGAGTTCCGGGGAGCTGTTTTTT
CDR3 protein: CASSLFSGWSSGELFF

J gene: TRBJ1-5
clone size: NA
D gene: NA
V gene: TRBV5-4
CDR3 DNA: TGTGCCAGCAGCTTGGATGGGAGTGGCAATCAGCCCCAGCATTTT
CDR3 protein: CASSLDGSGNQPQHF

J gene: TRBJ2-7
clone size: NA
D gene: NA
V gene: TRBV5-1
CDR3 DNA: TGCGCCAGCAGCGGGGGAAGGGGCGACGAGCAGTACTTC
CDR3 protein: CASSGGRGDEQYF

J gene: TRBJ2-7
clone size: NA
D gene: NA
V gene: TRBV4-1
CDR3 DNA: TGCGCCAGCAGCCAAGTGGAGGGAGAGTTCCGGACTACAAACTACGAGCAGTACTTC
CDR3 protein: CASSQVEGEFRTTNYEQYF

J gene: TRBJ2-2
clone size: NA
D gene: NA
V gene: TRBV11-2
CDR3 DNA: TGTGCCAGCACCCCCATTTGGGGTGGGCTGTTTTTT
CDR3 protein: CASTPIWGGLFF

J gene: TRBJ2-5
clone size: NA
D gene: NA
V gene: TRBV5-1
CDR3 DNA: TGCGCCAGCAGCTTGGGGGCTAGCGCCCAAGAGACCCAGTACTTC
CDR3 protein: CASSLGASAQETQYF

J gene: TRBJ1-2
clone size: NA
D gene: NA
V gene: TRBV15
CDR3 DNA: TGTGCCACCAGCAGAGATCTGACAACCTATGGCTACACCTTC
CDR3 protein: CATSRDLTTYGYTF

J gene: TRBJ1-2
clone size: NA
D gene: NA
V gene: TRBV6-5
CDR3 DNA: TGTGCCAGCAGTTACTCGGGCAGGGCTAACTATGGCTACACCTTC
CDR3 protein: CASSYSGRANYGYTF

J gene: TRBJ1-2
clone size: NA
D gene: NA
V gene: TRBV4-3
CDR3 DNA: TGCGCCAGCAGCCAAGATGAAGCAGCGCCGATCTATGGCTACACCTTC
CDR3 protein: CASSQDEAAPIYGYTF

J gene: TRBJ2-7
clone size: NA
D gene: NA
V gene: TRBV18
CDR3 DNA: TGTGCCAGCTCACCACCGGACATCTCCTACGAGCAGTACTTC
CDR3 protein: CASSPPDISYEQYF

J gene: TRBJ2-1
clone size: once
D gene: NA
V gene: TRBV28
CDR3 DNA: TGTGCCAGCAGTTTTTGGGGTCTAACGGACAGGGAGGGGAATGAGCAGTTCTTC
CDR3 protein: CASSFWGLTDREGNEQFF

J gene: TRBJ2-2
clone size: NA
D gene: NA
V gene: TRBV23-1
CDR3 DNA: TGCGCCAGCAGTCAGGCGGACAGCCTCTACACCGGGGAGCTGTTTTTT
CDR3 protein: CASSQADSLYTGELFF

J gene: TRBJ1-2
clone size: NA
D gene: NA
V gene: TRBV7-2
CDR3 DNA: TGTGCCAGCAGCTCGGACTGGTCCTCAGGTGGCTACACCTTC
CDR3 protein: CASSSDWSSGGYTF

J gene: TRBJ2-7
clone size: NA
D gene: TRBD2
V gene: TRBV15
CDR3 DNA: TGTGCCACCAGCAGAGGGTCGCTTCGCGGGAGGAGGGTAGGGGAGCAGTACTTC
CDR3 protein: CATSRGSLRGRRVGEQYF

J gene: TRBJ1-1
clone size: NA
D gene: NA
V gene: TRBV21-1
CDR3 DNA: TGTGCCAGCCCTAAAGGGGCCAGGGGAAGACCTGAAGCTTTCTTT
CDR3 protein: CASPKGARGRPEAFF

J gene: TRBJ1-1
clone size: once
D gene: TRBD1
V gene: TRBV2
CDR3 DNA: TGTGCCAGCAACACAGGGGCCATCTCTGAAGCTTTCTTT
CDR3 protein: CASNTGAISEAFF

J gene: TRBJ2-3
clone size: NA
D gene: TRBD2
V gene: TRBV12-5
CDR3 DNA: TGTGCTAGTGGTACCTCACTAGCGGGCACAGATACGCAGTATTTT
CDR3 protein: CASGTSLAGTDTQYF

J gene: TRBJ2-7
clone size: once
D gene: NA
V gene: TRBV14
CDR3 DNA: TGTGCCAGCAGCCCCCAGACAGTCTCCGAGCAGTACTTC
CDR3 protein: CASSPQTVSEQYF

J gene: TRBJ1-4
clone size: NA
D gene: NA
V gene: TRBV21-1
CDR3 DNA: TGTGCCAGCAGCAGAGCGACGCGAGATAATGAAAAACTGTTTTTT
CDR3 protein: CASSRATRDNEKLFF